The rows below give T cell receptor beta chains drawn from one sample of a study of shared clonotypes between healthy human individuals. The protocol was immunoSEQ multiplex PCR, while the TCRdb copy is restricted to in-frame clones and leaves out a portion. The sample lists about 480,000 clones, nearly 80% occurring once. The specimen was PBMCs. The receptor source for this set is a woman between 40 and 50 years old in good health. Some clones in this sample may be carry-over from other donors' samples. Each CDR3 is given with its conserved first and last residue.

v_gene,len,CDR3aa
TRBV5-1,13,CASSIRTRVEQFF
TRBV30,13,CAWSRGQGAPYTF
TRBV7-3,13,CASSFSLNTEAFF
TRBV5-3,13,CANGLGGSDEQYF
TRBV4-1,13,CASSQTGNTEAFF
TRBV5-1,16,CASSRSTSAPGETQYF
TRBV10-3,13,CAIQDRENEKLFF
TRBV6-4,14,CASSLQPFTDTQYF
TRBV4-1,14,CASSQGRLNTEAFF
TRBV4-1,14,CASSQGQLGKPQHF
TRBV11-2,13,CASSLGVVNEQFF
TRBV7-2,14,CASSLDPGTYEQYF
TRBV5-1,15,CASSTGLPGAGEQYF